This is a list of T cell receptor beta chains from one sample in a study of shared clonotypes between healthy human individuals. The assay was immunoSEQ multiplex PCR, and TCRdb's table has in-frame clones only and misses some. The sample comprises over 150,000 clones, about 66% of which are singletons, and more than 9% rests with the top ten. Sequencing used memory CD4+ T cells sorted from blood. These receptors all stem from a man aged 25-45 years in good health. Each CDR3 is given with its conserved first and last residue. The D gene is left open where the match is weak. Clone size is given for some rows only: seen once, a few or many times, or a class if the clone is expanded.

size | J | V | D | DNA | CDR3
- | TRBJ2-1 | TRBV7-2 | TRBD2 | TGTGCCAGCAGCCCCCGGGTAGCGGGAACCCATGAGCAGTTCTTC | CASSPRVAGTHEQFF
many | TRBJ2-7 | TRBV6-1 | - | TGTGCCAGCAGTCCGTTTCCTGGTGCATACGAGCAGTACTTC | CASSPFPGAYEQYF
few | TRBJ2-7 | TRBV28 | TRBD1 | TGTGCCAGCAGCTTGGGACAGTCCTACGAGCAGTACTTC | CASSLGQSYEQYF
- | TRBJ2-5 | TRBV18 | - | TGTGCCAGCTCACCAACGGGGCGCGCGGAGACCCAGTACTTC | CASSPTGRAETQYF
- | TRBJ2-1 | TRBV5-1 | TRBD2 | TGCGCCAGCAGCCCGGGACTAGCTACGTCGCATGAGCAGTTCTTC | CASSPGLATSHEQFF
- | TRBJ1-2 | TRBV18 | - | TGTGCCAGCTCACCACCTTCGCAGACTAACTATGGCTACACCTTC | CASSPPSQTNYGYTF
- | TRBJ2-5 | TRBV7-8 | - | TGTGCCAGCAGCTTAGTGAACCCAGGGACCCAGTACTTC | CASSLVNPGTQYF
few | TRBJ2-5 | TRBV11-2 | TRBD1 | TGTGCCAGCAGCACTTCCCGGGGACAGGGAAGGACCCAGTACTTC | CASSTSRGQGRTQYF
- | TRBJ2-3 | TRBV28 | - | TGTGCCAGCAGTGGGGGGTTTAGGACAGATACGCAGTATTTT | CASSGGFRTDTQYF
- | TRBJ2-2 | TRBV5-6 | TRBD1 | TGTGCCAGCCGTTGGACAGGGAAAAACACCGGGGAGCTGTTTTTT | CASRWTGKNTGELFF
- | TRBJ2-3 | TRBV20-1 | - | TGCAGTGCCTCCGATTCCGTGCAGTATTTT | CSASDSVQYF
few | TRBJ1-2 | TRBV29-1 | - | TGCAGCGTTGACGCAGACTATGGCTACACCTTC | CSVDADYGYTF
- | TRBJ2-2 | TRBV18 | - | TGTGCCAGCTCACCACCGGCAGGGGACACCGGGGAGCTGTTTTTT | CASSPPAGDTGELFF
- | TRBJ1-2 | TRBV7-2 | - | TGTGCCAGCAGCTCCGAGACTGCCTACACCTTC | CASSSETAYTF
- | TRBJ1-5 | TRBV5-4 | TRBD1 | TGTGCCAGCAGCTTGGCCGGACAGGGTAATCAGCCCCAGCATTTT | CASSLAGQGNQPQHF
- | TRBJ2-7 | TRBV27 | TRBD2 | TGTGCCAGCACCTCGCTAGCGGGCCTTGACGAGTACTTC | CASTSLAGLDEYF
few | TRBJ2-5 | TRBV28 | - | TGTGCCAGCAGTTTGGGCGGGTCCCCAGCTGGGGAGACCCAGTACTTC | CASSLGGSPAGETQYF
- | TRBJ2-6 | TRBV18 | - | TGTGCCAGCTCACCGGCACAGCGGCCCACCTCTGGGGCCAACGTCCTGACTTTC | CASSPAQRPTSGANVLTF
- | TRBJ2-2 | TRBV2 | - | TGTGCCAGCCAGGGTATTTCGAACACCGGGGAGCTGTTTTTT | CASQGISNTGELFF
- | TRBJ2-1 | TRBV2 | TRBD2 | TGTGCCAGCAGTCGGGAGGGGTCCAATGAGCAGTTCTTC | CASSREGSNEQFF
- | TRBJ2-3 | TRBV7-9 | TRBD1 | TGTGCCAGCAGCCGGACAGGGGGCACAGATACGCAGTATTTT | CASSRTGGTDTQYF
few | TRBJ2-3 | TRBV6-1 | - | TGTGCCAGCAGTGAATACGTTGGTACGCAGTATTTT | CASSEYVGTQYF
- | TRBJ2-3 | TRBV29-1 | - | TGCAGCGTCGAACCCCTAGGAGATACGCAGTATTTT | CSVEPLGDTQYF
- | TRBJ2-7 | TRBV28 | - | TGTGCCAGCAGTTTCGAGTGGCAAACCTACGAGCAGTACTTC | CASSFEWQTYEQYF
- | TRBJ2-3 | TRBV7-9 | - | TGTGCCAGCGTCGGAAGGCAGCGCCGGGATACGCAGTATTTT | CASVGRQRRDTQYF
- | TRBJ1-1 | TRBV6-4 | TRBD1 | TGTGCCAGCAGTCGGACGGGACAGACTGAAGCTTTCTTT | CASSRTGQTEAFF
- | TRBJ2-1 | TRBV11-3 | - | TGTGCCAGCAGCGTAGCCTATGAGCAGTTCTTC | CASSVAYEQFF